This section outlines one TCR beta chain sequence together with its context. This sample was included in a study of siplizumab effects on memory and regulatory T cells. The table came from immunoSEQ multiplex PCR; TCRdb's copy has only in-frame clones and leaves some out. The sample yields some 100,000 clones, 96% seen once. V was pared by 6 bases and J by 6 bases, with 21 bases between. CDR1 and CDR2 (germline): LNHDA, SQIVND (reference sequence). The CDR3 is 16 residues long. The V call is TRBV19, the J call TRBJ1-5, with D possibly TRBD1 on 5 matching bases. The clonotype was recovered from a human donor in good health. The sequenced material came from naive CD4+ T cells sorted from blood. The CDR3, as DNA: TGTGCCAGTAGCCGTCCGGGACCCAACCGTGGTCAGCCCCAGCATTTT. Translated, it gives CASSRPGPNRGQPQHF.